This T cell receptor (beta chain) was observed in a study of blood T cells in healthy people across ages. Study results and limitations: Reliance upon unsorted PBMCs precluded definitive naive versus antigen-experienced comparison.

Germline V lookup: CDR1 SGHRS, CDR2 YFSETQ. After removal of 0 bases from V and 0 bases from J, the junction contained 6 bases not matched to a gene. This CDR3 region has 18 residues. A second PCR of 7 to 11 cycles used a sample-barcoded 5' primer and a J-beta primer mix. TCRdb re-called the 5' RACE reads through MiXCR, storing one row per CDR3 protein. Of some 1.4 million distinct CDR3 sequences listed, about 43% are singletons. This clonotype was seen a handful of times. The antigen remains unidentified. Every sample had a minimum of 6 million PBMCs isolated. The rearrangement uses TRBV5-1 and TRBJ1-6; 7 positions match TRBD1. The clonotype comes from a woman aged 18-35 years in good health. Sequenced sample: blood. The CDR3 DNA reads TGCGCCAGCAGCTTGGGGGACAGTTCCTTCTCCTATAATTCACCCCTCCACTTT. This encodes CASSLGDSSFSYNSPLHF.